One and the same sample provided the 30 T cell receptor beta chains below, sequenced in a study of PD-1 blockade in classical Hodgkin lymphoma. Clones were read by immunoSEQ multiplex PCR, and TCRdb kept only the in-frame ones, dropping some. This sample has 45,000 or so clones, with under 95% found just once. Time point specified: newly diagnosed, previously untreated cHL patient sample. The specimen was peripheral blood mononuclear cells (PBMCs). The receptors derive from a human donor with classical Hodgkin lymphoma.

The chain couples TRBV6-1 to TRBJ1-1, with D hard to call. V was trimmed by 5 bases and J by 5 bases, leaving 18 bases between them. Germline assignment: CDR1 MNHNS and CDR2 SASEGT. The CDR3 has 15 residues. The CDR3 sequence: CASSMRPTPGTEAFF. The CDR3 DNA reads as TGTGCCAGCAGTATGCGCCCGACCCCCGGGACTGAAGCTTTCTTT.

The chain's CDR3 is CASSLEVGGYNEQFF. CDR3 in DNA: TGCGCCAGCAGCTTGGAAGTGGGAGGGTACAATGAGCAGTTCTTC. The chain links TRBV5-1 to TRBJ2-1, with 7 bases that match TRBD2. V was clipped by 0 bases and J by 4 bases; unmatched bases: 4. The germline CDR1 and CDR2 sequences are SGHRS and YFSETQ. This CDR3 has 15 residues.

The DNA of the CDR3 is TGTGCCAGCAGCGTAGGACAGGGGGCTCGTACTGAAGCTTTCTTT. This translates into CASSVGQGARTEAFF. The chain uses TRBV9 and TRBJ1-1, with 10 nucleotides matching TRBD1. With V trimmed by 0 bases and J by 5 bases, 4 bases remained unmatched. Looked up from germline, CDR1 is SGDLS and CDR2 is YYNGEE. This CDR3 spans 15 amino acids.

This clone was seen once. CDR3 sequence: CASSSPSSREAFF. The CDR3 DNA reads TGTGCCAGCAGTTCCCCATCTTCTCGGGAAGCTTTCTTT. This sequence joins TRBV6-1 and TRBJ1-1, with D unclear. There are 13 residues in the CDR3. Trimming removed 5 bases at V and 8 bases at J, with 15 bases between. The germline CDR1 and CDR2 sequences are MNHNS and SASEGT.

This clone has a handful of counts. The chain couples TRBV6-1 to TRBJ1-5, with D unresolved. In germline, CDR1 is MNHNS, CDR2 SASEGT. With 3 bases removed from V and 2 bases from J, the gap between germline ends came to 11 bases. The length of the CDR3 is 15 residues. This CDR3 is CASSELTKGNQPQHF. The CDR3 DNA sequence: TGTGCCAGCAGTGAGTTGACTAAGGGCAATCAGCCCCAGCATTTT.

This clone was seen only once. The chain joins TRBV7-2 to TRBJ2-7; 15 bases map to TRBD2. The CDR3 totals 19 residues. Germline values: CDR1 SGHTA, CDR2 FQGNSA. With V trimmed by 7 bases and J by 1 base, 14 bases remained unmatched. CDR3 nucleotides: TGTGCCAGCACCCTCGAGCGGACTAGCGGGAGGGGGGCGTCCTACGAGCAGTACTTC. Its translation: CASTLERTSGRGASYEQYF.

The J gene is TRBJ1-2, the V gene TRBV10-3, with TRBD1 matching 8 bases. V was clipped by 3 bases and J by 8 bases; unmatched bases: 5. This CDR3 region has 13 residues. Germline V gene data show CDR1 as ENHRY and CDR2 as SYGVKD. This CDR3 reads CAISDGRGRGYTF. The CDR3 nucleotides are TGTGCCATCAGTGATGGCAGGGGGCGAGGCTACACCTTC.

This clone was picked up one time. CDR3: CASSLTRRSWLGTEAFF. CDR3 nucleotides: TGTGCCAGCAGTTTGACACGCCGCAGTTGGCTTGGCACTGAAGCTTTCTTT. The chain recombines TRBV27 with TRBJ1-1, with D unclear. Deletions cut 3 bases from V and 4 bases from J, with 21 bases between. Germline CDR1 is MNHEY and CDR2 is SMNVEV (reference sequence). CDR3 length equals 17 residues.

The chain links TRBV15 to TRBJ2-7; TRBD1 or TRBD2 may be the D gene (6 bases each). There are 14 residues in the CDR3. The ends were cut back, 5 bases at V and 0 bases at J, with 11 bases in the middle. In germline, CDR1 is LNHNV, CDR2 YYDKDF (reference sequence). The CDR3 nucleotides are TGTGCCACCAGCCCCGGGGGCAGCTCCTACGAGCAGTACGTC. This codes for CATSPGGSSYEQYV.

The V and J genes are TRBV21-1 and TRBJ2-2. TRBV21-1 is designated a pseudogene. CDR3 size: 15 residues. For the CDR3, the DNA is TGTGCCAGCACCGGGACGGCTCCGAACACCGGGGAGCTGTTTTTT. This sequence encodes CASTGTAPNTGELFF.

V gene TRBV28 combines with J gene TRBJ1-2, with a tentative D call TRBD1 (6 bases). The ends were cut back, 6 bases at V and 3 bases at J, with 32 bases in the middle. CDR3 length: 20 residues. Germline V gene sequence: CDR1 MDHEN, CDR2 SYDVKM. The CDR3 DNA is TGTGCCAGCAGGGATTTTCCTTACAGGGAGGAGTACCCCCACTACTATGGCTACACCTTC. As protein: CASRDFPYREEYPHYYGYTF.

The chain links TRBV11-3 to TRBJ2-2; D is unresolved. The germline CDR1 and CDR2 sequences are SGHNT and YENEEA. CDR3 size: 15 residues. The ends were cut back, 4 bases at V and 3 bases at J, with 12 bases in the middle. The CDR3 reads CASSYSLVDTGELFF. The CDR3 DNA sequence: TGTGCCAGCAGCTACTCGCTGGTCGACACCGGGGAGCTGTTTTTT.

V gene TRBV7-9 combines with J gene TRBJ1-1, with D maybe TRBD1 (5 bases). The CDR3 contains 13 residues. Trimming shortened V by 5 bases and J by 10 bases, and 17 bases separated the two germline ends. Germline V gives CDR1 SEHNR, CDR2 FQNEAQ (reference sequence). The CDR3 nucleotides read TGTGCCAGCAGCAGCGGGGACCGACGAGGAGCTTTCTTT. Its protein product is CASSSGDRRGAFF.

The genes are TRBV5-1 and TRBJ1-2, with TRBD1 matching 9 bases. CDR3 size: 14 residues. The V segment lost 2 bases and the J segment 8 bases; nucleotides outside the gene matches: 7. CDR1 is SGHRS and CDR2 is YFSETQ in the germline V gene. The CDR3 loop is CASSFRTGVEGYTF. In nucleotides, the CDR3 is TGCGCCAGCAGCTTCCGGACAGGGGTGGAAGGCTACACCTTC.

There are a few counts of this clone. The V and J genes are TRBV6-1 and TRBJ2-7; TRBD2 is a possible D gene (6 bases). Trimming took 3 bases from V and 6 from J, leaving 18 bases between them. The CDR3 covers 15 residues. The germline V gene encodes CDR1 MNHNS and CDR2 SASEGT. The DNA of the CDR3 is TGTGCCAGCAGTGATACGGCTAGCGAGACGGGCGAGCAGTACGTC. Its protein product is CASSDTASETGEQYV.

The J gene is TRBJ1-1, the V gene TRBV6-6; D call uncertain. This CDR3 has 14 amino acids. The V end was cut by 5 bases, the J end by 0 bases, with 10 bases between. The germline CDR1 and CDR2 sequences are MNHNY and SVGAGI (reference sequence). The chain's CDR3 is CASSLTYMNTEAFF. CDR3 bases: TGTGCCAGCAGTCTGACCTATATGAACACTGAAGCTTTCTTT.

This CDR3 reads CATNPDTSNQPQHF. The CDR3 region has the DNA TGTGCCACCAACCCTGACACCAGCAATCAGCCCCAGCATTTT. This chain uses TRBV15 with TRBJ1-5; no firm D call. Germline loops: CDR1 LNHNV, CDR2 YYDKDF (reference sequence). The CDR3 totals 14 residues. Trimming took off 7 bases at V and 1 base at J, with 11 bases between the two ends.

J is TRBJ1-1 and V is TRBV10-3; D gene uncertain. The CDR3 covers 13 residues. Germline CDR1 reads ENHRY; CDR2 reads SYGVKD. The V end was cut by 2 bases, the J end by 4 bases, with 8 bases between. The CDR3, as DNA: TGTGCCATCAGTGAGGGGTTTGGCACTGAAGCTTTCTTT. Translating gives CAISEGFGTEAFF.

CDR3 protein: CASRIYGYTF. The CDR3 coding sequence is TGTGCCAGCAGGATATATGGCTACACCTTC. The V call is TRBV2, the J call TRBJ1-2; D is unresolved. V was cut by 6 bases and J by 5 bases, with 4 bases left in between. The germline CDR1 and CDR2 sequences are SNHLY and FYNNEI. CDR3 size: 10 residues.

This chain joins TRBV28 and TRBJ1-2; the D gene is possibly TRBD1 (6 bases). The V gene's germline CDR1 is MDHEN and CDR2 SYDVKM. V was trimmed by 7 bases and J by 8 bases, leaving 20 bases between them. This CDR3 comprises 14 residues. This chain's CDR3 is CASTLGQGQRGYTF. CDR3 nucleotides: TGTGCCAGCACCTTAGGGCAGGGGCAACGAGGCTACACCTTC.

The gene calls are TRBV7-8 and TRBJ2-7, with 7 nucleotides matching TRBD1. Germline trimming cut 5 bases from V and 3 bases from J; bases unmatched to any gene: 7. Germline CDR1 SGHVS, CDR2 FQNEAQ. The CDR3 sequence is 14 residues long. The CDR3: CASSHSTGFYEQYF. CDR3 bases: TGTGCCAGCAGCCATTCGACAGGGTTCTACGAGCAGTACTTC. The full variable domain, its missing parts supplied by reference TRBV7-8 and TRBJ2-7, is GAGVSQSPRYKVAKRGQDVALRCDPISGHVSLFWYQQALGQGPEFLTYFQNEAQLDKSGLPSDRFFAERPEGSVSTLKIQRTQQEDSAVYLCASSHSTGFYEQYFGPGTRLTVT.

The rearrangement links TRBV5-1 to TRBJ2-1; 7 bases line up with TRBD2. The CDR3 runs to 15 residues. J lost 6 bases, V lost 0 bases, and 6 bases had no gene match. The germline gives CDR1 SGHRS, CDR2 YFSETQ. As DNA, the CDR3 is TGCGCCAGCAGCTTGGATGAGTGGGAGGGCAATGAGCAGTTCTTC. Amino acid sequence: CASSLDEWEGNEQFF.

The CDR3 coding sequence is TGTGCCAGCAGCTCCGGGACACCTACTTTCAATGAGCAGTTCTTC. Its translation: CASSSGTPTFNEQFF. The chain recombines TRBV6-5 with TRBJ2-1, with a tentative D call TRBD1 (6 bases). CDR1 and CDR2 (germline): MNHEY, SVGAGI. The CDR3 sequence is 15 residues long. Between the trimmed V and J ends, which lost 6 bases and 6 bases, there was a span of 18 bases.

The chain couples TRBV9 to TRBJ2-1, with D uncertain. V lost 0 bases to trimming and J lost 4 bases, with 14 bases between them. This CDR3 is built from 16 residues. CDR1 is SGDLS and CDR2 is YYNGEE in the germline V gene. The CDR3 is CASSVEPRGAYNEQFF. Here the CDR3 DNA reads TGTGCCAGCAGCGTAGAACCCCGCGGAGCTTACAATGAGCAGTTCTTC.

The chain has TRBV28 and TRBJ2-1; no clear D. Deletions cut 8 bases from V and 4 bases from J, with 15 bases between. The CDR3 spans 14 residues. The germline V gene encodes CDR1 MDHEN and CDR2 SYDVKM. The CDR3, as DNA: TGTGCCAGCGAGAACCCGGACGAATACAATGAGCAGTTCTTC. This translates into CASENPDEYNEQFF.

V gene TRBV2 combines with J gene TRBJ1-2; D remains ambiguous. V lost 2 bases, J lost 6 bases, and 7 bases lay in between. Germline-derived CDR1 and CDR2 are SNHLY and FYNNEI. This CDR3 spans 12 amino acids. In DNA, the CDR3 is TGTGCCAGCAGTGAAAGAGTTCATGGCTACACCTTC. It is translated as CASSERVHGYTF.

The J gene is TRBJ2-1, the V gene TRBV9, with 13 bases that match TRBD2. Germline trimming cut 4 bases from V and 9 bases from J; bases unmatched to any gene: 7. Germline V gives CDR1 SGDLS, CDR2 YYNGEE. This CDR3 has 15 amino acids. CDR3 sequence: CASSPGTSGTGEQFF. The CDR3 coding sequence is TGTGCCAGCAGCCCCGGGACTAGCGGGACGGGTGAGCAGTTCTTC.

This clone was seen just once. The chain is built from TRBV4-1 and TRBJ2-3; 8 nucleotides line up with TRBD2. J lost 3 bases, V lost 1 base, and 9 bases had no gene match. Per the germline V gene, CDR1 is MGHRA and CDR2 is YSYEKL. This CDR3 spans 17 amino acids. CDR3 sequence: CASSQGGLGDLTDTQYF. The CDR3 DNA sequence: TGCGCCAGCAGCCAAGGGGGACTAGGGGACCTAACAGATACGCAGTATTTT.

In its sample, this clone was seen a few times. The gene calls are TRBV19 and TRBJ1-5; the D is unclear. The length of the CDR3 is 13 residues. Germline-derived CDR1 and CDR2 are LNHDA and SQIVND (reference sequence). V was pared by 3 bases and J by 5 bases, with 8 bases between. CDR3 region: CASSMSRDQPQHF. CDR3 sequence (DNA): TGTGCCAGTAGTATGTCGCGGGATCAGCCCCAGCATTTT.

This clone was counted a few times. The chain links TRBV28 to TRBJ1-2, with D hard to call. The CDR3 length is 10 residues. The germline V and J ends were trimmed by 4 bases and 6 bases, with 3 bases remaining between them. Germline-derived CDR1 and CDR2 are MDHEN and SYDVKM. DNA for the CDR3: TGTGCCAGCAGTTCCGATGGCTACACCTTC. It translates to CASSSDGYTF.